These 25 T cell receptor beta chains originate from one sample sequenced in a study of CD4+ T cells in melanoma. The repertoire was sequenced with immunoSEQ multiplex PCR; TCRdb's copy has only in-frame clones and lacks some. Of some 10,000 clones listed, approximately 71% are singletons. What was sequenced was cells from a culture (not recorded whether cultured in vitro). The receptors were sampled from a human donor with melanoma.

The CDR3 nucleotides are TGCGCCAGCAGTGACGAGCGGGGGTTACGGAATGAGCAGTTCTTC. Its translation: CASSDERGLRNEQFF. The chain combines TRBV10-1 with TRBJ2-1; 8 nucleotides align to TRBD2. V lost 3 bases and J lost 7; bases outside the gene matches: 8. Germline V gives CDR1 WNHNN, CDR2 SYGVQD (reference sequence). CDR3 length: 15 amino acids.

In DNA, the CDR3 is TGTGCCAGCGTACTGTCCTATGGACAGGGCGCTATGGACTATGGCTACACCTTC. Its translation is CASVLSYGQGAMDYGYTF. This sequence joins TRBV2 and TRBJ1-2; 8 positions agree with TRBD1. Germline CDR1 reads SNHLY; CDR2 reads FYNNEI. Trimming removed 8 bases from V and 3 bases from J; junction bases left unmatched: 20. This CDR3 region has 18 residues.

The chain couples TRBV5-1 to TRBJ2-1, with a possible D match to TRBD1 (5 bases). Germline CDR1 and CDR2: SGHRS and YFSETQ. Trimming took off 5 bases at V and 7 bases at J, with 19 bases between the two ends. The CDR3 loop spans 15 amino acids. The CDR3 nucleotides are TGCGCCAGCAGTGATGACGCAGGGTTTCGGAATGAGCAGTTCTTC. This gives the protein CASSDDAGFRNEQFF.

The V gene is TRBV10-1, the J gene TRBJ2-5, with 7 bases aligning to TRBD1. The CDR3 totals 14 residues. The germline V gene encodes CDR1 WNHNN and CDR2 SYGVQD (reference sequence). V trimming: 0 bases; J trimming: 5 bases; junction bases outside the gene matches: 3. The CDR3: CASSESQGKETQYF. In DNA form, the CDR3 reads TGCGCCAGCAGTGAGTCACAGGGGAAGGAGACCCAGTACTTC.

The chain employs TRBV18 and TRBJ1-1; D not certain. Deletions cut 4 bases from V and 1 base from J, with 7 bases between. There are 13 residues in the CDR3. CDR1 and CDR2 from the germline V gene are KGHSH and LQKENI. The CDR3 DNA sequence: TGTGCCAGCTCACTTGCAGCGAACACTGAAGCTTTCTTT. This sequence encodes CASSLAANTEAFF.

V usage is TRBV6-5 and J usage is TRBJ2-7; D might be TRBD2 (6 bases). The CDR3 runs 11 residues. The germline V gene encodes CDR1 MNHEY and CDR2 SVGAGI. V was clipped by 6 bases and J by 6 bases, with 9 bases between them. CDR3 protein: CASSFGGEQYF. For the CDR3, the DNA is TGTGCCAGCAGCTTCGGGGGCGAGCAGTACTTC.

The chain joins TRBV14 to TRBJ2-2; 10 bases line up with TRBD2. Germline V gene sequence: CDR1 SGHDN, CDR2 FVKESK. The V and J ends lost 1 base and 5 bases, in that order; junction bases with no gene match: 10. This CDR3 contains 18 residues. The CDR3 is CASSQGIRAGGPTGELFF. CDR3 in DNA: TGTGCCAGCAGCCAAGGAATCAGAGCGGGGGGGCCTACCGGGGAGCTGTTTTTT.

CDR3 DNA: TGTGCCAGCAGCCTACAAAGACAGGGGACTGAAGCTTTCTTT. Its translation: CASSLQRQGTEAFF. This chain uses TRBV7-2 with TRBJ1-1; 8 nucleotides agree with TRBD1. From germline, CDR1 is SGHTA and CDR2 FQGNSA. CDR3 length: 14 amino acids. After removal of 5 bases from V and 5 bases from J, the junction contained 7 bases not matched to a gene.

The chain is built from TRBV21-1 and TRBJ2-5. TRBV21-1 is a listed pseudogene. The CDR3 runs to 13 residues. The CDR3 nucleotides read TGTGCCAGCAGCCCACTATGGGGGGAGACCCAGTACTTC. This codes for CASSPLWGETQYF.

The chain recombines TRBV19 with TRBJ1-5; D may be TRBD1 (5 bases). Germline lookup yields CDR1 LNHDA and CDR2 SQIVND (reference sequence). The CDR3 contains 16 residues. Trimming took 3 bases from V and 4 from J, leaving 16 bases between them. The DNA of the CDR3 is TGTGCCAGTAGTATCAGATCCGGGACGTCGAATCAGCCCCAGCATTTT. It is translated as CASSIRSGTSNQPQHF.

The CDR3 sequence: CASSRTSNEQFF. DNA of the CDR3: TGTGCCAGCAGCAGGACTAGTAATGAGCAGTTCTTC. V is TRBV7-9 and J is TRBJ2-1; 7 nucleotides match TRBD2. With V trimmed by 5 bases and J by 7 bases, 2 bases remained unmatched. This CDR3 spans 12 amino acids. Germline-derived CDR1 and CDR2 are SEHNR and FQNEAQ (reference sequence).

The chain carries TRBV12-5 and TRBJ2-2, with D perhaps given as TRBD1 or TRBD2 (5 bases each). Per the germline V gene, CDR1 is LGHNT and CDR2 is FRNRAP. The CDR3 extends over 20 amino acids. Between the trimmed V and J ends, which lost 3 bases and 8 bases, there was a span of 31 bases. This CDR3 reads CASGLHNPLSGPGPGGELFF. CDR3 coding DNA: TGTGCTAGTGGTTTACATAACCCGCTAAGCGGCCCAGGGCCTGGGGGGGAGCTGTTTTTT.

V and J are TRBV25-1 and TRBJ2-3; D might be TRBD1 (5 bases). The V end was cut by 7 bases, the J end by 1 base, with 12 bases between. CDR3 length: 14 residues. Germline lookup yields CDR1 MGHDK and CDR2 SYGVNS. The CDR3, as DNA: TGTGCCAGCACCAAGGGGTCGGGCACAGATACGCAGTATTTT. Encoded protein: CASTKGSGTDTQYF.

The chain links TRBV5-4 to TRBJ2-1; the match to TRBD2 covers 9 bases. This CDR3 contains 17 residues. The V segment lost 0 bases and the J segment 0 bases; nucleotides outside the gene matches: 4. Germline assignment: CDR1 SGHNT and CDR2 YYREEE (reference sequence). CDR3 sequence (DNA): TGTGCCAGCAGCTTGGGTAGCGGGGGATACTCCTACAATGAGCAGTTCTTC. This sequence encodes CASSLGSGGYSYNEQFF.

V usage is TRBV5-8 and J usage is TRBJ2-4; tentatively, D is TRBD1 or TRBD2 (5 bases each). The CDR3 consists of 14 residues. Trimming took 4 bases from V and 6 from J, leaving 14 bases between them. Looked up from germline, CDR1 is SGHTS and CDR2 is YDEGEE. The CDR3 region has the DNA TGTGCCAGCAGCCCTTACCCGGGGCCAAACATTCAGTACTTC. This translates into CASSPYPGPNIQYF. The full variable domain, completed using reference TRBV5-8 and TRBJ2-4, is EAGVTQSPTHLIKTRGQQATLRCSPISGHTSVYWYQQALGLGLQFLLWYDEGEERNRGNFPPRFSGRQFPNYSSELNVNALELEDSALYLCASSPYPGPNIQYFGAGTRLSVL.

Only a few counts were recorded for this clone. The rearrangement joins TRBV7-2 to TRBJ2-5; the match to TRBD2 covers 12 bases. V shed 3 bases and J 7 bases; nucleotides not matched to a gene: 15. CDR3 length: 18 residues. In germline, CDR1 is SGHTA, CDR2 FQGNSA. CDR3 sequence: CASSFLGDSSGGAGTQYF. The CDR3 nucleotides read TGTGCCAGCAGCTTCCTCGGCGATTCTAGCGGGGGGGCCGGGACCCAGTACTTC.

The chain combines TRBV29-1 with TRBJ2-1; D unclear. The CDR3 has 12 amino acids. CDR1 and CDR2 from the germline V gene are SQVTM and ANQGSEA. Between the trimmed V and J ends, which lost 0 bases and 7 bases, there was a span of 7 bases. DNA of the CDR3: TGCAGCGTTGAAGACAGGTTAAATGAGCAGTTCTTC. Amino acids: CSVEDRLNEQFF.

V and J are TRBV6-4 and TRBJ1-5; D unclear. Per germline, CDR1 MRHNA and CDR2 SNTAGT. The CDR3 consists of 15 residues. V shed 0 bases and J shed 5 bases, with 11 bases lying between them. The CDR3, as DNA: TGTGCCAGCAGTGACTCCCCAGGAACCCATCAGCCCCAGCATTTT. This sequence encodes CASSDSPGTHQPQHF.

The chain combines TRBV18 with TRBJ1-2; the D gene is possibly TRBD1 (6 bases). CDR1 is KGHSH, CDR2 LQKENI, per germline. This CDR3 has 16 residues. The V gene lost 3 bases and the J gene lost 7 bases, with 21 bases spanning the gap. In DNA form, the CDR3 reads TGTGCCAGCTCACCCTCCTTACAGGGCGCCGCGGGTGGCTACACCTTC. This translates into CASSPSLQGAAGGYTF.

The DNA for the CDR3 is TGTGCCTGGACCGTGAAGGGCTCTGGGGCCAACGTCCTGACTTTC. Its translation is CAWTVKGSGANVLTF. The genes are TRBV30 and TRBJ2-6; D is unresolved. Germline loops: CDR1 GTSNPN, CDR2 SVGIG (reference sequence). CDR3 size: 15 residues. Trimming removed 4 bases from V and 0 bases from J, with 10 bases in between. Based on the CDR3 plus reference TRBV30 and TRBJ2-6, the full variable domain is SQTIHQWPATLVQPVGSPLSLECTVEGTSNPNLYWYRQAAGRGLQLLFYSVGIGQISSEVPQNLSASRPQDRQFILSSKKLLLSDSGFYLCAWTVKGSGANVLTFGAGSRLTVL.

Only a few counts were recorded for this clone. The chain is built from TRBV12-5 and TRBJ1-5, with 7 bases that match TRBD1. The CDR3 is made up of 14 amino acids. From germline, CDR1 is LGHNT and CDR2 FRNRAP. V trimming: 3 bases; J trimming: 7 bases; junction bases outside the gene matches: 6. The CDR3 coding sequence is TGTGCTAGTGGTTTAACAGGGGCGGGCCAGCCCCAGCATTTT. The encoded protein is CASGLTGAGQPQHF.

The rearrangement links TRBV30 to TRBJ1-1; a possible D gene is TRBD1 (6 bases). Germline-derived CDR1 and CDR2 are GTSNPN and SVGIG (reference sequence). The CDR3 length is 13 residues. V lost 8 bases and J 4 bases, leaving 17 bases between the germline ends. The CDR3 loop is CARRLTGTTEAFF. CDR3 nucleotides: TGTGCCCGGCGACTAACAGGGACCACTGAAGCTTTCTTT.

This clone was seen only a few times. The rearrangement links TRBV19 to TRBJ1-6; no definite D call. This CDR3 has 15 residues. The V and J ends lost 6 bases and 3 bases respectively, with 12 bases between them. Germline loops: CDR1 LNHDA, CDR2 SQIVND (reference sequence). The CDR3 DNA follows: TGTGCCAGTAGGCTAGGACCGAACTATAATTCACCCCTCCACTTT. It translates to CASRLGPNYNSPLHF.

The chain recombines TRBV5-1 with TRBJ2-7, with 8 bases fitting TRBD1. Germline V lookup: CDR1 SGHRS, CDR2 YFSETQ. The CDR3 totals 16 residues. Germline trimming cut 0 bases from V and 3 bases from J; bases unmatched to any gene: 8. The CDR3 DNA follows: TGCGCCAGCAGCTTGGGTGGCAGGGGGCGAAACTACGAGCAGTACTTC. Its protein is CASSLGGRGRNYEQYF. The whole variable domain, remainder taken from reference TRBV5-1 and TRBJ2-7, is KAGVTQTPRYLIKTRGQQVTLSCSPISGHRSVSWYQQTPGQGLQFLFEYFSETQRNKGNFPGRFSGRQFSNSRSEMNVSTLELGDSALYLCASSLGGRGRNYEQYFGPGTRLTVT.

The chain recombines TRBV11-1 with TRBJ1-5, with D perhaps TRBD1 (6 bases). Trimming removed 2 bases at V and 6 bases at J, with 23 bases between. Germline V gives CDR1 SGHAT, CDR2 FQDESV (reference sequence). The CDR3 has 18 amino acids. CDR3 nucleotide sequence: TGTGCCAGCAGCTTATCCGGGCAGGGGCGTGATGGGGGTCAGCCCCAGCATTTT. This encodes CASSLSGQGRDGGQPQHF.